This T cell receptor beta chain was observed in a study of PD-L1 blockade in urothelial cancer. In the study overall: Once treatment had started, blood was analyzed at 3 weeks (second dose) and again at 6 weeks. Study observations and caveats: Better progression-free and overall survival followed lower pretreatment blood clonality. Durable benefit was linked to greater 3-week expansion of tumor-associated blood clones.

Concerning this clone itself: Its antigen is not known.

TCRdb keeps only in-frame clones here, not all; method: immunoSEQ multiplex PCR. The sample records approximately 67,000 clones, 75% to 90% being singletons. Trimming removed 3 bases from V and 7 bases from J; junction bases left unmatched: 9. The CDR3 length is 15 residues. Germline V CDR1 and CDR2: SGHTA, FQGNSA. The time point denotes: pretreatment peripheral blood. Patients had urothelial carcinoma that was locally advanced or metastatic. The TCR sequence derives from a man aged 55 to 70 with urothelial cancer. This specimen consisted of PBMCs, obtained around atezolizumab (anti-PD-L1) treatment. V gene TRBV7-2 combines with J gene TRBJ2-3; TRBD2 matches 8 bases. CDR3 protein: CASSFRGGDANTQYF. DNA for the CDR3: TGTGCCAGCAGCTTTCGGGGGGGGGACGCTAATACGCAGTATTTT. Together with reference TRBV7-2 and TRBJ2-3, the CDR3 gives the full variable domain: GAGVSQSPSNKVTEKGKDVELRCDPISGHTALYWYRQSLGQGLEFLIYFQGNSAPDKSGLPSDRFSAERTGGSVSTLTIQRTQQEDSAVYLCASSFRGGDANTQYFGPGTRLTVL.